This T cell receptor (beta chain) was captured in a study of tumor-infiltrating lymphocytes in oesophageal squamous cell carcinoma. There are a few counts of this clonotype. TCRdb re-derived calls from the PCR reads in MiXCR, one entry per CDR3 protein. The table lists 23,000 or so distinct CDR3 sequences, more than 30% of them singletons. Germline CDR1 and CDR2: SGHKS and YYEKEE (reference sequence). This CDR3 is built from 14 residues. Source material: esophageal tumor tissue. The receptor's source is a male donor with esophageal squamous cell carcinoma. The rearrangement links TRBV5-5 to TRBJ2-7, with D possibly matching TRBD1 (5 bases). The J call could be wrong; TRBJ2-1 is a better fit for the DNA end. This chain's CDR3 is CASSLVQDTYEQFF. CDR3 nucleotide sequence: TGTGCCAGCAGCTTGGTCCAGGACACCTACGAGCAGTTCTTC.